The clone carrying this T cell receptor (beta chain) was counted once. Germline CDR1 reads WNHNN; CDR2 reads SYGVQD (reference sequence). V shed 2 bases and J shed 8 bases, with 13 bases lying between them. The CDR3 extends over 15 amino acids. This entry belongs to a study of control samples from healthy donors and cancer patients. The data were produced by immunoSEQ multiplex PCR, yet TCRdb's version contains in-frame clones alone and is incomplete. The sample has fewer than 20,000 clones, roughly nine tenths seen once. The sequenced sample consisted of PBMCs. The chain recombines TRBV10-1 with TRBJ1-6; D is undetermined. This sequence originates from a man aged 55 to 70 with head and neck cancer. This CDR3 is CASSEMVGLDSPLHF. CDR3 sequence (DNA): TGCGCCAGCAGTGAGATGGTCGGGTTGGATTCACCCCTCCACTTT.